The 9 T cell receptor beta chains given below trace back to one sample, sequenced in a study of breast tumors, draining lymph nodes, adjacent tissues. TCRdb re-called the multiplex PCR reads through MiXCR, storing one row per CDR3 protein. The sample holds 50,000 to 75,000 distinct CDR3 sequences, approximately 57% seen once. Sequenced: breast tumor tissue. The receptors here all came from a female donor with breast cancer. Some clones in this sample may be carry-over from other donors' samples.

The rearrangement joins TRBV2 to TRBJ1-4; tentatively, D is TRBD1 (5 bases). Deletions cut 4 bases from V and 3 bases from J, with 6 bases between. Germline V gene data show CDR1 as SNHLY and CDR2 as FYNNEI. The CDR3 length is 13 residues. CDR3: CASSGGSNEKLFF. CDR3 coding DNA: TGTGCCAGCAGTGGGGGGTCTAATGAAAAACTGTTTTTT. The full variable domain, with the rest looked up from reference TRBV2 and TRBJ1-4, is EPEVTQTPSHQVTQMGQEVILRCVPISNHLYFYWYRQILGQKVEFLVSFYNNEISEKSEIFDDQFSVERPDGSNFTLKIRSTKLEDSAMYFCASSGGSNEKLFFGSGTQLSVL.

Notes on this clonotype: Since a much larger clone is just one base distant, this may be a read error. In this CDR3 the conserved last residue, phenylalanine or tryptophan, is missing, so a read error is likely. The chain carries TRBV7-3 and TRBJ2-5; 9 bases map to TRBD1. CDR3 length equals 14 residues. Germline values: CDR1 SGHTA, CDR2 FQGTGA. The CDR3 DNA reads TGTACCAGCAGCTTAGCCGGACAGGGGGAGACCCAGTACCTC. The encoded protein is CTSSLAGQGETQYL.

V gene TRBV18 combines with J gene TRBJ1-1, with D maybe TRBD1 (6 bases). Germline CDR1 KGHSH, CDR2 LQKENI. CDR3 length: 14 residues. The germline V and J ends were trimmed by 2 bases and 6 bases, with 13 bases remaining between them. Here the CDR3 reads CASSPAVDSPEAFF. The CDR3 nucleotides read TGTGCCAGCTCACCAGCGGTGGACAGCCCTGAAGCTTTCTTT.

A note on this clonotype: A much larger clone differs from this one at a single base, so this may be a read error. V and J are TRBV7-9 and TRBJ2-1; weak D call: TRBD2 (6 bases). This CDR3 has 15 residues. CDR1 is SEHNR, CDR2 FQNEAQ, per germline (reference sequence). Trimming left V 8 bases short and J 12 bases short, with 26 bases between. The CDR3 spells CASGHSGLYPHGQFF. The CDR3 bases are TGTGCCAGCGGACATAGCGGTCTCTATCCCCATGGGCAGTTCTTC.

This clonotype appeared a few times. V and J are TRBV27 and TRBJ2-5; 11 bases map to TRBD1. With 2 bases clipped from V and 5 bases from J, the junction kept 7 bases outside the gene matches. This CDR3 comprises 16 residues. The V gene's germline CDR1 is MNHEY and CDR2 SMNVEV (reference sequence). The CDR3 DNA is TGTGCCAGCAGTTTAGTAAGGACAGGGGGCTTGGAGACCCAGTACTTC. Translation gives CASSLVRTGGLETQYF.

The chain is built from TRBV30 and TRBJ1-4; a possible D gene is TRBD1 (6 bases). Trimming stripped 0 bases from V and 6 bases from J, with 11 bases between. Germline V gene lookup returns CDR1 GTSNPN and CDR2 SVGIG (reference sequence). The CDR3 has 14 residues. DNA for the CDR3: TGTGCCTGGAGTGTATCAGGGGACGATGAAAAACTGTTTTTT. Its translation is CAWSVSGDDEKLFF. Filled out from reference TRBV30 and TRBJ1-4, the complete variable domain reads SQTIHQWPATLVQPVGSPLSLECTVEGTSNPNLYWYRQAAGRGLQLLFYSVGIGQISSEVPQNLSASRPQDRQFILSSKKLLLSDSGFYLCAWSVSGDDEKLFFGSGTQLSVL.

The chain is built from TRBV6-2 or TRBV6-3 and TRBJ2-6, with D unresolved. Per the germline V gene, CDR1 is MNHEY and CDR2 is SVGEGT. The ends were cut back, 5 bases at V and 5 bases at J, with 7 bases in the middle. The CDR3 runs 13 residues. The CDR3 sequence: CASSLKRANVLTF. Here the CDR3 DNA reads TGTGCCAGCAGTCTCAAGCGGGCCAACGTCCTGACTTTC.

V usage is TRBV4-1 and J usage is TRBJ1-2; 10 bases agree with TRBD1. The CDR3 loop spans 15 amino acids. Germline CDR1 and CDR2: MGHRA and YSYEKL. V gave up 0 bases and J gave up 4 bases; unmatched junction bases: 2. The CDR3 nucleotides read TGCGCCAGCAGCCAAGATTGGGACAGGGGCTATGGCTACACCTTC. The encoded protein is CASSQDWDRGYGYTF.

As to this clonotype: A junction boundary mismatches the germline segment, possibly from a read error. V is TRBV4-3 and J is TRBJ1-4, with TRBD1 as a possible D gene (6 bases). The CDR3 consists of 16 residues. CDR1 and CDR2 (germline): LGHNA, YSLEER. The CDR3 bases are TGCGCCAGCAGCCCCAAGACAGACAGGCTCAATGAAAGACTGTTTTTT. This codes for CASSPKTDRLNERLFF.